Detailed here is one T cell receptor (beta chain). The antigen is not known. Following a roughly ten-day culture, CD4+ T cells were purified. The vaccine given was either BNT162b2 or mRNA-1273, in two doses. This sample is drawn from a study of vaccination effects on CD4 cells after COVID-19. Germline V gives CDR1 SGHRS, CDR2 YFSETQ. V was trimmed by 4 bases and J by 5 bases, leaving 15 bases between them. The CDR3 has 15 residues. Produced via immunoSEQ multiplex PCR; TCRdb's table is partial and in-frame only. The sample shows around 69,000 clones, over 75% of them seen only once. The material was CD4+ T cells from PBMCs cultured without peptide, obtained after COVID-19 vaccination. This rearrangement joins TRBV5-1 to TRBJ2-2; D is undetermined. The TCR comes from a human donor who received a COVID-19 vaccine. CDR3 sequence reads: CASSPPTGGTGELFF. CDR3 bases: TGCGCCAGCAGCCCCCCGACGGGCGGTACCGGGGAGCTGTTTTTT.